This entry is about one T cell receptor beta chain. It has no known antigen specificity. No much larger clone is present one base from it, and per-base qualities are unavailable. This record comes from a study of blood T cell repertoires in COVID-19 (dated by TCRdb to 2020 to 2022). For the study in its entirety: The collaborator samples originated in the United States, Italy and Spain and spanned the acute and convalescent phases of COVID-19. The repertoires were made available in a free public database intended to serve as a resource for research on the immune response to SARS-CoV-2. Samples were obtained from the ongoing ImmuneRACE study (first 160 participants) and from over 1,000 subjects provided by 6 global collaborators. HLA class I and class II types, where available, came from metadata supplied by the sample provider rather than from assay-based typing. Nearly every sample came with metadata listing a de-identified subject ID, COVID-19 status, age in years and sex. Subjects who had been exposed to COVID-19, were actively infected with it, or had recovered from it provided the deeply sampled blood TCRbeta repertoires that made up the dataset. The prospective study material was composed of cDNA or gDNA derived from T cells, B-cell-depleted T cells, or PBMCs.

TCRbeta CDR3 regions were amplified from genomic DNA using the immunoSEQ Assay, a bias-controlled multiplex PCR. The original pipeline was this. Nucleated cell counts per sample were estimated from amplification of reference gene primers within the assay. To quantify the absolute abundance of each unique TCRbeta CDR3 rearrangement, sequence reads were collapsed and filtered. Productive Simpson clonality was computed per sample as the square root of Simpson's diversity index over productive rearrangements. Entries here come from immuneACCESS through TCRdb and include only in-frame sequences with V and J called. Some clones fail to appear in such tables; in the studies checked, an unresolved V gene covers under half of the shortfall, and the cause of the remainder is unknown. V and J calls and clone size are as listed in that table; D and trimming were resolved from the DNA. The table for this sample lists about 52,000 clones; around 81% of them were counted only once. The ten largest clones capture about 27% of the sample.

Study-level results and caveats: The quantity of clinical and demographic metadata differed by source and by participant and was supplied without curation.

The CDR3 covers 15 residues, taking in both the cysteine and the phenylalanine. Only the CDR3 region is kept as DNA, spanning 45 bases read in frame from base 1. Looking up the germline V gene (reference sequence) yields CDR1 LGHDT and CDR2 YNNKEL. V loses 1 base at its end and J loses 3 bases; junction bases beyond the gene matches: 3. One collaborating source in Seattle enrolled patients during active infection and followed them longitudinally through the course of disease. Whole blood was collected in K2EDTA tubes by collaborating institutions according to the institutions' own protocols. Collaborator samples were shipped for TCRbeta analysis as frozen whole blood, isolated PBMCs, or DNA extracted from either sample type.

The sample consisted of peripheral blood. The chain is made from TRBV3-1 (or the pseudogene TRBV3-2) and TRBJ2-3, with 8 middle bases fitting TRBD2. This receptor was obtained from a woman at least 80 years old with COVID-19, enrolled during active disease. The CDR3 reads as follows: CASSQGGLGTDTQYF. The base sequence is TGTGCCAGCAGCCAAGGGGGACTAGGGACAGATACGCAGTATTTT.